Below, 18 T cell receptor beta chains from the same sample are listed, as sequenced in a study of blood T cell repertoires in COVID-19. Here immunoSEQ multiplex PCR was the method, and the copy in TCRdb shows in-frame clones only, minus some. This table holds about 260,000 clones, roughly nine tenths found once. Sequencing was done on a sample of peripheral blood. The receptors were gathered from a man aged 35-49 years with active or convalescent COVID-19.

The chain has TRBV24-1 and TRBJ2-7, with D perhaps TRBD2 (6 bases). The germline CDR1 and CDR2 sequences are KGHDR and SFDVKD. Trimming shortened V by 1 base and J by 1 base, and 10 bases separated the two germline ends. The CDR3 has 15 amino acids. In nucleotides, the CDR3 is TGTGCCACCAGTGATTTTCGGCGGGGATCCTACGAGCAGTACTTC. This gives the protein CATSDFRRGSYEQYF.

The chain links TRBV7-9 to TRBJ2-7; 10 nucleotides line up with TRBD1. This CDR3 has 14 amino acids. In germline, CDR1 is SEHNR, CDR2 FQNEAQ (reference sequence). V dropped 5 bases and J dropped 2; count of bases not matched to a gene: 3. This chain's CDR3 is CASSPGQGPYEQYF. In DNA, the CDR3 is TGTGCCAGCAGCCCGGGACAGGGGCCCTACGAGCAGTACTTC.

This chain connects TRBV19 to TRBJ1-2, with 10 bases lining up with TRBD1. The CDR3 covers 14 residues. In germline, CDR1 is LNHDA, CDR2 SQIVND (reference sequence). Unmatched junction bases numbered 9, after V lost 9 bases and J lost 5 bases. The CDR3 sequence: CASQHEGQGYGYTF. The DNA of the CDR3 is TGTGCCAGCCAACACGAGGGACAGGGGTATGGCTACACCTTC.

The chain employs TRBV5-8 and TRBJ1-6; 7 bases match TRBD1. V was pared by 4 bases and J by 9 bases, with 10 bases of the junction left unmatched. This CDR3 is built from 15 residues. CDR1 and CDR2 (germline): SGHTS, YDEGEE. DNA for the CDR3: TGTGCCAGCAGCCCCCCGGGACAGATGGGTTCACCCCTCCACTTT. Protein product: CASSPPGQMGSPLHF.

The chain couples TRBV19 to TRBJ1-6; D may be TRBD1 (5 bases). The CDR3 consists of 12 residues. Germline V gene lookup returns CDR1 LNHDA and CDR2 SQIVND (reference sequence). V gave up 10 bases and J gave up 7 bases, with 11 bases separating them. The CDR3 DNA is TGTGCCACTGGGACTGGGAATTCACCCCTCCACTTT. Protein product: CATGTGNSPLHF.

The chain uses TRBV6-4 and TRBJ2-2; 8 bases agree with TRBD2. This CDR3 has 12 amino acids. Germline V gives CDR1 MRHNA, CDR2 SNTAGT. V was clipped by 9 bases and J by 5 bases; unmatched bases: 2. The CDR3 loop reads CASQRETGELFF. DNA for the CDR3: TGTGCCAGTCAGCGGGAGACCGGGGAGCTGTTTTTT.

This chain links TRBV6-2 or TRBV6-3 with TRBJ2-3, with a weak D call TRBD2 (5 bases). The CDR3 has 17 amino acids. Germline V gives CDR1 MNHEY, CDR2 SVGEGT. Between the trimmed V and J ends, which lost 0 bases and 4 bases, there was a span of 17 bases. The CDR3 loop reads CASSYSIGEPQADTQYF. CDR3 DNA: TGTGCCAGCAGTTACTCGATTGGGGAGCCCCAAGCAGATACGCAGTATTTT.

V gene TRBV20-1 combines with J gene TRBJ2-5; 8 nucleotides line up with TRBD1. The length of the CDR3 is 13 residues. Trimming removed 3 bases from V and 5 bases from J; junction bases left unmatched: 5. Per the germline V gene, CDR1 is DFQATT and CDR2 is SNEGSKA (reference sequence). DNA of the CDR3: TGCAGTGCTAGTCGGACAGGGCAGGAGACCCAGTACTTC. Protein product: CSASRTGQETQYF.

The chain combines TRBV10-3 with TRBJ2-7; D may be TRBD2 (6 bases). The V gene's germline CDR1 is ENHRY and CDR2 SYGVKD. Deletions cut 9 bases from V and 2 bases from J, with 17 bases between. The CDR3 covers 14 residues. CDR3 residues: CAITTGTGTYEQYF. Here the CDR3 DNA reads TGTGCCATTACAACCGGGACTGGGACCTACGAGCAGTACTTC.

This chain joins TRBV27 and TRBJ2-5; no clear D gene. The CDR3 sequence is 12 residues long. Germline V gene data show CDR1 as MNHEY and CDR2 as SMNVEV (reference sequence). V dropped 6 bases and J dropped 5 bases, with 10 bases sitting between them. CDR3 sequence: CASRHAWETQYF. The CDR3 DNA follows: TGTGCCAGCAGGCATGCGTGGGAGACCCAGTACTTC.

This sequence joins TRBV7-9 and TRBJ2-1, with D perhaps TRBD1 (7 bases). The CDR3 has 14 amino acids. Germline CDR1 is SEHNR and CDR2 is FQNEAQ (reference sequence). Trimming took off 5 bases at V and 7 bases at J, with 15 bases between the two ends. For the CDR3, the DNA is TGTGCCAGCAGCCCCCCAGGGGGGCGGAATGAGCAGTTCTTC. Residues: CASSPPGGRNEQFF.

The rearrangement joins TRBV5-1 to TRBJ2-7; 8 positions match TRBD1. Germline-derived CDR1 and CDR2 are SGHRS and YFSETQ. CDR3 size: 15 residues. J gave up 3 bases and V 0 bases, and 5 bases lay outside the gene matches. CDR3 sequence (DNA): TGCGCCAGCAGCTTGGTTCAGGGGGCGAACTACGAGCAGTACTTC. It specifies CASSLVQGANYEQYF. The complete variable domain, with remaining parts taken from reference TRBV5-1 and TRBJ2-7, reads KAGVTQTPRYLIKTRGQQVTLSCSPISGHRSVSWYQQTPGQGLQFLFEYFSETQRNKGNFPGRFSGRQFSNSRSEMNVSTLELGDSALYLCASSLVQGANYEQYFGPGTRLTVT.

Concerning this clone: Other nucleotide sequences in the sample specify the same CDR3. The chain is built from TRBV18 and TRBJ2-2; TRBD1 aligns across 8 bases. V lost 5 bases and J lost 1; bases outside the gene matches: 3. The length of the CDR3 is 15 residues. Germline V gene sequence: CDR1 KGHSH, CDR2 LQKENI. The CDR3 spells CASSGTGQNTGELFF. The CDR3 DNA reads TGTGCCAGCTCAGGGACAGGACAGAACACCGGGGAGCTGTTTTTT. The entire variable domain, with the rest obtained from reference TRBV18 and TRBJ2-2, is as follows: NAGVMQNPRHLVRRRGQEARLRCSPMKGHSHVYWYRQLPEEGLKFMVYLQKENIIDESGMPKERFSAEFPKEGPSILRIQQVVRGDSAAYFCASSGTGQNTGELFFGEGSRLTVL.

The chain is built from TRBV6-5 and TRBJ2-1, with D perhaps matching TRBD2 (6 bases). Trimming cost V 5 bases and J 4 bases, with 15 bases left between them. CDR1 is MNHEY, CDR2 SVGAGI, per germline. The CDR3 runs to 15 residues. CDR3 protein: CASSIGTGYYNEQFF. Written as DNA, the CDR3 is TGTGCCAGCAGTATCGGGACTGGTTATTACAATGAGCAGTTCTTC.

This clone has a handful of counts. The V call is TRBV2, the J call TRBJ2-6, with no clear D. CDR3 length: 15 residues. Germline CDR1 SNHLY, CDR2 FYNNEI. Trimming left V 6 bases short and J 0 bases short, with 9 bases between. The CDR3 reads CASSPRPSGANVLTF. CDR3 nucleotide sequence: TGTGCCAGCAGCCCGCGCCCCTCTGGGGCCAACGTCCTGACTTTC.

This rearrangement joins TRBV11-3 to TRBJ1-4, with 7 nucleotides matching TRBD1. J lost 11 bases, V lost 0 bases, and 6 bases had no gene match. Germline V gene sequence: CDR1 SGHNT, CDR2 YENEEA. The CDR3 totals 14 residues. The DNA of the CDR3 is TGTGCCAGCAGCTTAGACGGACAGGAGGGCAAACTGTTTTTT. Translated, it gives CASSLDGQEGKLFF.

The genes are TRBV11-2 and TRBJ2-1; 11 bases fit TRBD2. J lost 7 bases, V lost 5 bases, and 7 bases had no gene match. This CDR3 is built from 15 residues. Germline V gene sequence: CDR1 SGHAT, CDR2 FQNNGV. The CDR3 sequence: CASSPGTSGLNEQFF. The CDR3, as DNA: TGTGCCAGCAGCCCTGGGACTAGCGGTTTAAATGAGCAGTTCTTC. Supplemented by reference TRBV11-2 and TRBJ2-1, the full variable domain reads EAGVAQSPRYKIIEKRQSVAFWCNPISGHATLYWYQQILGQGPKLLIQFQNNGVVDDSQLPKDRFSAERLKGVDSTLKIQPAKLEDSAVYLCASSPGTSGLNEQFFGPGTRLTVL.

The chain has TRBV14 and TRBJ2-1; 12 nucleotides line up with TRBD1. CDR1 SGHDN and CDR2 FVKESK come from the germline V gene. The V gene end was trimmed by 4 bases and the J gene end by 9 bases; junction bases not matched to a gene: 4. The CDR3 is made up of 14 amino acids. CDR3 bases: TGTGCCAGCAGCCCCCGGGACAGGGGGCGTGAGCAGTTCTTC. The encoded protein is CASSPRDRGREQFF.